This T cell receptor (beta chain) was sequenced for a study of neurological immune-mediated disorders. General study findings and limits: Multiple sclerosis, the disease with the least TCR clonal expansion, fell below healthy controls, whereas HTLV-1-associated myelopathy showed the most.

Of note for this clonotype: Antigen specificity is unknown.

As to time point: technical triplicate 2. Libraries from sorted cells used 1 million T cells (CD4+ or CD8+). Looked up from germline, CDR1 is DFQATT and CDR2 is SNEGSKA (reference sequence). This CDR3 is 14 amino acids long. The V segment lost 3 bases and the J segment 8 bases; nucleotides outside the gene matches: 12. Synthesis of cDNA was performed by 5'RACE using 10-nucleotide random UMIs. Over 180 million TCR-beta sequences (from 15-18 subjects) were yielded by each sequencing run. TCRdb used MiXCR to reprocess the 5' RACE reads, holding one entry per CDR3 protein. The data contain more than 30,000 distinct CDR3 sequences, about an eighth of them singletons.

The chain couples TRBV20-1 to TRBJ2-7; 8 bases align to TRBD1. This sequence originates from a female donor with HTLV-1-associated myelopathy (HAM/TSP). The specimen was CD4+ T cells from blood. The CDR3 here is CSASLQGGSYKQYF. The CDR3 bases are TGCAGTGCTAGTCTACAGGGGGGAAGTTACAAGCAGTACTTC.